This TCR beta chain comes out of a study of blood T cell repertoires in COVID-19. As for the study in general: Samples taken during acute and convalescent COVID-19 were collected in the United States, Italy and Spain. T cells, B-cell-depleted T cells, or PBMCs supplied cDNA or gDNA.

In the source study's methods: Reference gene primer amplification gave estimated nucleated cell counts. Sequencing was performed with immunoSEQ multiplex PCR; in TCRdb, only in-frame clones are kept and a portion is missing. From that table come the V and J calls and clone size; the DNA was used to work out D and trimming. Of 250,000 or so clones listed, 86% were seen once; the top ten hold roughly 8.5%. This CDR3 contains 14 residues. Germline V gives CDR1 LGHNT, CDR2 FRNRAP. The trim removed 5 bases at V and 7 bases at J, leaving 4 bases unmatched. The sequencing sample was made of peripheral blood. The chain combines TRBV12-5 with TRBJ1-6; 8 bases map to TRBD1. This TCR came from a man aged 35 to 55 with active or convalescent COVID-19. The CDR3 sequence is CASGAGTGNSPLHF. In DNA, the CDR3 is TGTGCTAGTGGTGCCGGGACAGGAAATTCACCCCTCCACTTT.